This TCR beta chain was sequenced in a study of control samples from healthy donors and cancer patients. Germline lookup yields CDR1 MGHRA and CDR2 YSYEKL. V was cut by 0 bases and J by 0 bases, with 11 bases left in between. CDR3 length: 16 amino acids. Assay used: immunoSEQ multiplex PCR; TCRdb lists only in-frame clones, some missing. The table has tens of thousands of clones, over 85% seen once. This TCR was recovered from a man aged 50 to 59 in good health. The material sequenced was blood. The chain combines TRBV4-1 with TRBJ1-2, with a possible D match to TRBD1 (5 bases). The CDR3 here is CASSQEGEAANYGYTF. CDR3 nucleotide sequence: TGCGCCAGCAGCCAAGAGGGGGAGGCGGCTAACTATGGCTACACCTTC.